The 18 T cell receptor beta chains given below trace back to one sample, sequenced in a study of shared clonotypes between healthy human individuals. The protocol was immunoSEQ multiplex PCR, while the TCRdb copy is restricted to in-frame clones and leaves out a portion. The sample has 2 million to 2.5 million clones, just under 95% seen once. The specimen sequenced was naive CD4+ T cells from PBMCs. Subset described: CD45RA+ positively selected. The receptor set was obtained from a man between 18 and 29 years old in good health. Some clones in this sample may be carry-over from other donors' samples.

This rearrangement joins TRBV27 to TRBJ1-2; D is undetermined. The V gene's germline CDR1 is MNHEY and CDR2 SMNVEV (reference sequence). The CDR3 is 13 residues long. V was trimmed by 3 bases and J by 0 bases, leaving 5 bases between them. The CDR3 sequence is CASSFGSNYGYTF. In nucleotides, the CDR3 is TGTGCCAGCAGTTTTGGGTCTAACTATGGCTACACCTTC.

This rearrangement joins TRBV9 to TRBJ1-3; D not resolved. Germline V lookup: CDR1 SGDLS, CDR2 YYNGEE. Trimming stripped 2 bases from V and 0 bases from J, with 9 bases between. The CDR3 is 15 amino acids. The CDR3 sequence is CASSVSPSSGNTIYF. CDR3 coding DNA: TGTGCCAGCAGCGTGAGCCCTAGCTCTGGAAACACCATATATTTT.

The chain recombines TRBV19 with TRBJ1-2; TRBD1 is a possible D gene (5 bases). V gave up 2 bases and J gave up 5 bases, with 15 bases separating them. CDR1 and CDR2 (germline): LNHDA, SQIVND (reference sequence). The CDR3 loop spans 15 amino acids. CDR3 amino acids: CASSIPGTALYGYTF. CDR3 nucleotide sequence: TGTGCCAGTAGTATACCTGGGACGGCTTTGTATGGCTACACCTTC.

This chain uses TRBV10-3 with TRBJ2-5; D gene uncertain. Germline assignment: CDR1 ENHRY and CDR2 SYGVKD. Trimming cost V 3 bases and J 5 bases, with 10 bases left between them. The length of the CDR3 is 13 residues. As DNA, the CDR3 is TGTGCCATCAGTGAACGTCAAAGGGAGACCCAGTACTTC. This translates into CAISERQRETQYF.

J is TRBJ2-2 and V is TRBV18, with 9 positions matching TRBD1. This CDR3 is 16 amino acids long. Trimming at V came to 3 bases and at J to 4 bases, leaving 6 bases not matched to a gene. Germline V gene sequence: CDR1 KGHSH, CDR2 LQKENI. The CDR3 spells CASSPTGTGLTGELFF. CDR3 nucleotide sequence: TGTGCCAGCTCACCTACCGGGACAGGGCTCACCGGGGAGCTGTTTTTT.

The chain links TRBV28 to TRBJ2-3; tentatively, D is TRBD1 or TRBD2 (5 bases each). CDR1 MDHEN and CDR2 SYDVKM come from the germline V gene. The CDR3 contains 15 residues. Trimming took off 2 bases at V and 0 bases at J, with 9 bases between the two ends. CDR3 sequence reads: CASSLQGGSTDTQYF. DNA for the CDR3: TGTGCCAGCAGTTTACAGGGCGGGAGCACAGATACGCAGTATTTT.

In regard to this clone: Other DNA sequences in the same sample also yield this CDR3. This chain links TRBV28 with TRBJ1-1; possibly TRBD1 for D (5 bases). The germline V and J ends were trimmed by 6 bases and 1 base, with 9 bases remaining between them. CDR1 and CDR2 from the germline V gene are MDHEN and SYDVKM. The CDR3 totals 13 residues. The CDR3, as DNA: TGTGCCAGCAGCTGGGACGGGAACACTGAAGCTTTCTTT. Its translation is CASSWDGNTEAFF.

This clone appeared a single time. CDR3 nucleotide sequence: TGCGCCAGCAGCTCGAACACGGGTGGGGCCAACGTCCTGACTTTC. Its protein is CASSSNTGGANVLTF. This chain joins TRBV5-1 and TRBJ2-6; no definite D call. The CDR3 runs 15 residues. Germline V gene data show CDR1 as SGHRS and CDR2 as YFSETQ. V lost 3 bases, J lost 3 bases, and 10 bases lay in between.

V usage is TRBV6-7 and J usage is TRBJ2-7; 8 bases map to TRBD2. TRBV6-7 is known as an ORF, though its function is uncertain. J lost 6 bases, V lost 7 bases, and 2 bases had no gene match. This CDR3 is 11 amino acids long. This chain's CDR3 is CASTGGPEQYF. The CDR3 nucleotides read TGTGCCAGCACGGGAGGGCCCGAGCAGTACTTC.

The rearrangement joins TRBV28 to TRBJ2-3, with 7 nucleotides matching TRBD2. Per the germline V gene, CDR1 is MDHEN and CDR2 is SYDVKM. The CDR3 runs to 17 residues. Trimming at V came to 6 bases and at J to 1 base, leaving 13 bases not matched to a gene. This chain's CDR3 is CASSPPGGRGRTDTQYF. CDR3 bases: TGTGCCAGCAGCCCACCCGGCGGGAGAGGCCGCACAGATACGCAGTATTTT.

The sample holds one count of this clone. The chain has TRBV9 and TRBJ1-3; D unclear. The CDR3 covers 12 residues. The V gene's germline CDR1 is SGDLS and CDR2 YYNGEE. Trimming removed 5 bases from V and 0 bases from J, with 3 bases in between. CDR3: CASSPSGNTIYF. Written as DNA, the CDR3 is TGTGCCAGCAGTCCCTCTGGAAACACCATATATTTT. Full variable domain (rest looked up from reference TRBV9 and TRBJ1-3): DSGVTQTPKHLITATGQRVTLRCSPRSGDLSVYWYQQSLDQGLQFLIQYYNGEERAKGNILERFSAQQFPDLHSELNLSSLELGDSALYFCASSPSGNTIYFGEGSWLTVV.

This chain joins TRBV30 and TRBJ2-5; maybe TRBD1 (8 bases). Trimming stripped 5 bases from V and 4 bases from J, with 20 bases between. Germline V gene data show CDR1 as GTSNPN and CDR2 as SVGIG (reference sequence). The CDR3 length is 15 residues. This CDR3 reads CAWASTGGVRETQYF. CDR3 DNA sequence: TGTGCCTGGGCCTCCACAGGGGGGGTCCGAGAGACCCAGTACTTC.

The chain carries TRBV7-9 and TRBJ2-6; D is uncertain. CDR1 is SEHNR, CDR2 FQNEAQ, per germline (reference sequence). The CDR3 totals 17 residues. Trimming left V 5 bases short and J 0 bases short, with 14 bases between. The CDR3 sequence is CASSPNLRPSGANVLTF. DNA of the CDR3: TGTGCCAGCAGCCCAAATCTCCGGCCCTCTGGGGCCAACGTCCTGACTTTC.

The chain joins TRBV5-1 to TRBJ2-6, with D tentatively TRBD2 (6 bases). V was pared by 5 bases and J by 0 bases, with 6 bases between. From germline, CDR1 is SGHRS and CDR2 YFSETQ. The CDR3 is made up of 14 amino acids. The CDR3 sequence is CASRGGSGANVLTF. CDR3 DNA: TGCGCCAGCAGGGGAGGCTCTGGGGCCAACGTCCTGACTTTC.

The rearrangement joins TRBV6-5 to TRBJ1-1; 10 nucleotides agree with TRBD1. Germline loops: CDR1 MNHEY, CDR2 SVGAGI. J was trimmed by 3 bases and V by 6 bases; bases with no gene match: 4. This CDR3 spans 14 amino acids. This CDR3 is CASRRQGADTEAFF. In nucleotides, the CDR3 is TGTGCCAGCAGACGACAGGGGGCCGACACTGAAGCTTTCTTT.

As regards this clone: Other DNA sequences of this sample code for an identical CDR3. The rearrangement uses TRBV30 and TRBJ1-3; D is perhaps TRBD1 (5 bases). CDR1 and CDR2 from the germline V gene are GTSNPN and SVGIG (reference sequence). This CDR3 contains 13 residues. V lost 2 bases and J lost 3, with 8 bases in between. CDR3 nucleotide sequence: TGTGCCTGGAGTAGGGGATTTGGAAACACCATATATTTT. This sequence encodes CAWSRGFGNTIYF.

This rearrangement joins TRBV5-1 to TRBJ2-7, with D possibly matching TRBD2 (6 bases). CDR3 length equals 14 residues. V gave up 5 bases and J gave up 0 bases, with 12 bases separating them. Germline CDR1 is SGHRS and CDR2 is YFSETQ. CDR3 sequence (DNA): TGCGCCAGCAGTGCCGGGGGTCTCTCCTACGAGCAGTACTTC. Encoded protein: CASSAGGLSYEQYF.

V is TRBV6-1 and J is TRBJ1-1, with 7 bases that match TRBD1. This CDR3 region has 13 residues. The trim removed 11 bases at V and 0 bases at J, leaving 6 bases unmatched. CDR1 and CDR2 from the germline V gene are MNHNS and SASEGT. The CDR3 sequence is CAGERGLNTEAFF. The CDR3 nucleotides are TGTGCCGGTGAGAGGGGGCTGAACACTGAAGCTTTCTTT.